The text below deals with one T cell receptor (beta chain). Its antigen is still unknown. The data derive from a study of T cell responses to AZD1222 COVID-19 vaccine. Broader study findings: No day 14 peak samples; only post-peak repertoires were characterized.

Generated by immunoSEQ multiplex PCR, the TCRdb table keeps only in-frame clones and is missing some. Here the sample spans approximately 150,000 clones, 70% to 90% being singletons. Per the germline V gene, CDR1 is KGHSH and CDR2 is LQKENI. CDR3 length equals 14 residues. V was trimmed by 4 bases and J by 1 base, leaving 10 bases between them. This TCR derives from an adult in good health. This specimen consisted of peripheral blood, obtained on day 0 of AZD1222 vaccination. The chain combines TRBV18 with TRBJ1-1; D remains ambiguous. CDR3 amino acids: CASSHMDGNTEAFF. The CDR3 nucleotides read TGTGCCAGCTCACACATGGACGGGAACACTGAAGCTTTCTTT.